Sequencing of this TCR beta chain was carried out in a study of naive and memory T cell subsets. Study-level findings and limits: TCR counts from RNA may reflect activation-linked expression changes.

This clonotype appeared a few times. The target antigen is unknown. The beta constant-region primer was an equimolar mix of two oligonucleotides covering TRBC1 and TRBC2. Nested alpha and beta constant-region primers with the SP2 primer drove four PCR rounds on ligated cDNA. Each CDR3 protein gets one entry after TCRdb re-called the UMI-ligation and nested PCR reads with MiXCR. The sample has around 18,000 distinct CDR3 sequences, roughly 8.7% seen once. Sequenced input: central memory CD8+ T cells from blood. The sequence derives from a human donor in good health.

Written as DNA, the CDR3 is TGTGCCAGCAGTGGCGGAACTAGCGACACAGATACGCAGTATTTT. Amino acid sequence: CASSGGTSDTDTQYF. The rearrangement joins TRBV6-1 to TRBJ2-3; TRBD2 matches at 7 bases. CDR1 MNHNS and CDR2 SASEGT come from the germline V gene. CDR3 length: 15 amino acids. J was trimmed by 2 bases and V by 4 bases; bases with no gene match: 6.